Below, 6 T cell receptor beta chains from the same sample are listed, as sequenced in a study of T cell repertoires in aging, cancer and after chemotherapy. Multiplex touch-down PCR with TRB-A/B primers amplified rearranged V-D-J TRB sequences. TCRdb reprocessed the multiplex PCR reads via MiXCR and lists one record per CDR3 protein. The sample shows 2,400 or so distinct CDR3 sequences, approximately 21% of them seen only once. Amplification of TCR beta used genomic DNA extracted from peripheral blood. The sequencing sample was made of blood. The source of these receptors is a human donor with a blood cancer.

This clonotype is medium-sized (0.01 to 0.1%) within its sample. The rearrangement links TRBV6-5 to TRBJ2-7, with 8 positions matching TRBD2. This CDR3 has 14 residues. Germline V gene sequence: CDR1 MNHEY, CDR2 SVGAGI. Trimming at V came to 6 bases and at J to 0 bases, leaving 4 bases not matched to a gene. The CDR3 bases are TGTGCCAGCAGCGTTGGACTAGCCTCCTACGAGCAGTACTTC. Encoded protein: CASSVGLASYEQYF.

A few counts support this clonotype. Written as DNA, the CDR3 is TGCGCCAGCAGCCCGAGTGTCGGCACAGATACGCAGTATTTT. Translation: CASSPSVGTDTQYF. The V and J genes are TRBV5-1 and TRBJ2-3; D remains ambiguous. CDR1 SGHRS and CDR2 YFSETQ come from the germline V gene. The V end was cut by 4 bases, the J end by 1 base, with 10 bases between. This CDR3 has 14 residues.

Sample share makes this clonotype medium-sized. The rearrangement uses TRBV15 and TRBJ2-1, with D maybe TRBD2 (6 bases). V was trimmed by 2 bases and J by 9 bases, leaving 14 bases between them. CDR3 size: 14 residues. The V gene's germline CDR1 is LNHNV and CDR2 YYDKDF (reference sequence). This CDR3 reads CATSRWGVGGEQFF. CDR3 sequence (DNA): TGTGCCACCAGCAGATGGGGTGTGGGGGGTGAGCAGTTCTTC.

The V call is TRBV7-2, the J call TRBJ2-7; D is tentatively TRBD1 or TRBD2 (5 bases each). Germline CDR1 reads SGHTA; CDR2 reads FQGNSA. V was clipped by 3 bases and J by 3 bases, with 18 bases between them. The CDR3 loop spans 16 amino acids. The CDR3 DNA reads as TGTGCCAGCAGCTTTGCCACCCGCAGAGGGGTCTACGAGCAGTACTTC. Its translation: CASSFATRRGVYEQYF. The full variable domain, rest sourced from reference TRBV7-2 and TRBJ2-7, is GAGVSQSPSNKVTEKGKDVELRCDPISGHTALYWYRQSLGQGLEFLIYFQGNSAPDKSGLPSDRFSAERTGGSVSTLTIQRTQQEDSAVYLCASSFATRRGVYEQYFGPGTRLTVT.

CDR3 amino acids: CSAEGGEREAGSIQYF. The CDR3 DNA follows: TGCAGTGCTGAGGGGGGGGAGAGAGAGGCCGGTTCAATTCAGTACTTC. This sequence joins TRBV20-1 and TRBJ2-4; possible D gene TRBD2, 7 bases. V gave up 5 bases and J gave up 10 bases, with 27 bases separating them. In germline, CDR1 is DFQATT, CDR2 SNEGSKA (reference sequence). The CDR3 length is 16 residues.

In its sample, this clonotype was seen a few times. This chain connects TRBV14 to TRBJ1-3; D is perhaps TRBD1 (6 bases). The CDR3 spans 15 residues. Trimming left V 11 bases short and J 2 bases short, with 19 bases between. The germline gives CDR1 SGHDN, CDR2 FVKESK. The CDR3: CAGLKRGATGNTIYF. As DNA, the CDR3 is TGTGCCGGCCTAAAACGGGGGGCGACTGGAAACACCATATATTTT.